This T cell receptor beta chain was retrieved from a study of T cells after yellow fever vaccination. Study-level points and caveats: There was a possibility that FACS-sorted repertoires contained abundant clonotypes contaminating from the bulk population.

For TCR, cDNA came from 5'RACE template switching, which added a universal primer site and UMIs. TCRdb re-analysed the 5' RACE reads in MiXCR, keeping a single row per CDR3 protein. The sample consists of 280,000 or so distinct CDR3 sequences, around 8.6% of them appearing once. CDR3 size: 15 residues. The V gene end was trimmed by 5 bases and the J gene end by 6 bases; junction bases not matched to a gene: 7. CDR1 and CDR2 from the germline V gene are SGHRS and YFSETQ. This clonotype has at least ten counts. The antigen remains unidentified. The rearrangement joins TRBV5-1 to TRBJ2-1, with 11 bases that match TRBD2. This clonotype was sampled from a man younger than 35 who received the YFV17D yellow fever vaccine. The specimen comprised CD4+ T cells sorted from PBMCs, sampled 5 days after the yellow fever booster vaccination. The CDR3 nucleotides read TGCGCCAGCAGGGACGGGACTAGCGGCCTCAATGAGCAGTTCTTC. Translating it yields CASRDGTSGLNEQFF.